These 21 T cell receptor beta chains were all obtained from the same sample, sequenced in a study of CD8 T cells in ankylosing spondylitis. TCRdb processed the 5' RACE reads anew with MiXCR; each CDR3 protein has one entry. The data hold around 340,000 distinct CDR3 sequences, with under 15% observed a single time. Material for sequencing was blood, either unsorted or a sorted T cell fraction (not recorded which). All receptors derive from a male donor with ankylosing spondylitis or in good health (not recorded which).

CDR3 residues: CAWTKSGSTDTQYF. The DNA of the CDR3 is TGTGCCTGGACGAAAAGCGGGAGCACAGATACGCAGTATTTT. The rearrangement links TRBV30 to TRBJ2-3, with D maybe TRBD2 (6 bases). The germline V and J ends were trimmed by 4 bases and 0 bases, with 11 bases remaining between them. In germline, CDR1 is GTSNPN, CDR2 SVGIG (reference sequence). The CDR3 length is 14 residues.

This clonotype occurred a few times. This chain links TRBV10-3 with TRBJ2-7; 8 bases fit TRBD2. CDR1 and CDR2 (germline): ENHRY, SYGVKD. Trimming took 7 bases from V and 7 from J; bases not matched to a gene: 15. CDR3 size: 15 residues. Here the CDR3 DNA reads TGTGCCATCAACCGTAGCGGGAACTCCCGGGGTGAGCAGTACTTC. The encoded protein is CAINRSGNSRGEQYF.

This clonotype was recorded a few times. The gene calls are TRBV5-1 and TRBJ2-7; perhaps TRBD2 as D (5 bases). The CDR3 is 11 residues long. CDR1 is SGHRS, CDR2 YFSETQ, per germline. V lost 7 bases to trimming and J lost 2 bases, with 7 bases between them. The CDR3 DNA reads TGCGCCAGCGCCGGGGCCTACGAGCAGTACTTC. It translates to CASAGAYEQYF.

The rearrangement joins TRBV27 to TRBJ2-1, with D tentatively TRBD2 (5 bases). The germline gives CDR1 MNHEY, CDR2 SMNVEV (reference sequence). V was pared by 5 bases and J by 9 bases, with 20 bases between. This CDR3 spans 15 amino acids. The CDR3 protein is CASSPLLSTGSEQFF. DNA of the CDR3: TGTGCCAGCAGTCCCCTTCTATCCACTGGGAGTGAGCAGTTCTTC.

V gene TRBV2 combines with J gene TRBJ2-7; D is possibly TRBD1 or TRBD2 (5 bases each). The V end lost 7 bases, the J end lost 2 bases, and 12 bases lay between the germline ends. CDR1 and CDR2 (germline): SNHLY, FYNNEI. The CDR3 sequence is 13 residues long. In DNA, the CDR3 is TGTGCCAGCACCCGGGACGTTGCCTACGAGCAGTACTTC. Translated, it gives CASTRDVAYEQYF.

This clonotype was counted only a few times. The chain couples TRBV20-1 to TRBJ1-2, with TRBD1 identical over 7 bases. The CDR3 covers 13 residues. The trim removed 6 bases at V and 2 bases at J, leaving 6 bases unmatched. Germline V lookup: CDR1 DFQATT, CDR2 SNEGSKA (reference sequence). The CDR3 spells CSAESRGNYGYTF. CDR3 sequence (DNA): TGCAGTGCCGAATCCAGGGGGAACTATGGCTACACCTTC.

This chain connects TRBV11-3 to TRBJ2-7; 10 bases fit TRBD1. V lost 5 bases to trimming and J lost 1 base; unmatched junction nucleotides: 5. Germline-derived CDR1 and CDR2 are SGHNT and YENEEA. The CDR3 is made up of 15 amino acids. The CDR3 coding sequence is TGTGCCAGCAGCCCCGGGACAGGGGTGTCCTACGAGCAGTACTTC. The encoded protein is CASSPGTGVSYEQYF. Variable domain in full (rest from reference TRBV11-3 and TRBJ2-7): EAGVVQSPRYKIIEKKQPVAFWCNPISGHNTLYWYLQNLGQGPELLIRYENEEAVDDSQLPKDRFSAERLKGVDSTLKIQPAELGDSAVYLCASSPGTGVSYEQYFGPGTRLTVT.

The chain's CDR3 is CASSAGTFGEQFF. Here the CDR3 DNA reads TGTGCCAGCAGCGCCGGGACCTTTGGTGAGCAGTTCTTC. The chain couples TRBV5-5 to TRBJ2-1; D may correspond to TRBD1 or TRBD2 (5 bases each). V lost 4 bases and J 9 bases, leaving 14 bases between the germline ends. The CDR3 covers 13 residues. CDR1 and CDR2 (germline): SGHKS, YYEKEE (reference sequence).

This clonotype was detected only a few times. The V call is TRBV5-1, the J call TRBJ1-3; maybe TRBD1 (5 bases). This CDR3 is 15 amino acids long. Germline V CDR1 and CDR2: SGHRS, YFSETQ. Trimming shortened V by 0 bases and J by 3 bases, and 10 bases separated the two germline ends. CDR3 coding DNA: TGCGCCAGCAGCTTGGATGGGGCGAGTGGAAACACCATATATTTT. Encoded protein: CASSLDGASGNTIYF. Full variable domain (outside the CDR3, taken from reference TRBV5-1 and TRBJ1-3): KAGVTQTPRYLIKTRGQQVTLSCSPISGHRSVSWYQQTPGQGLQFLFEYFSETQRNKGNFPGRFSGRQFSNSRSEMNVSTLELGDSALYLCASSLDGASGNTIYFGEGSWLTVV.

The V and J genes are TRBV7-8 and TRBJ2-7, with TRBD2 identical over 11 bases. With 1 base clipped from V and 3 bases from J, the junction kept 2 bases outside the gene matches. The CDR3 extends over 15 amino acids. The germline V gene encodes CDR1 SGHVS and CDR2 FQNEAQ. The CDR3 DNA follows: TGTGCCAGCAGCTTAGGAGGGACTAGCGGCTACGAGCAGTACTTC. It yields the protein CASSLGGTSGYEQYF.

The chain carries TRBV2 and TRBJ1-5, with 7 bases matching TRBD1. This CDR3 spans 14 amino acids. Germline V gene sequence: CDR1 SNHLY, CDR2 FYNNEI. The junction had 7 bases not matched to a gene; V was cut back by 4 bases and J by 7 bases. In DNA, the CDR3 is TGTGCCAGCAGTGGACAGGGAGAAGGCCAGCCCCAGCATTTT. Translating gives CASSGQGEGQPQHF.

This clonotype was seen a few times. J is TRBJ1-1 and V is TRBV5-1; 9 nucleotides align to TRBD1. CDR1 SGHRS and CDR2 YFSETQ come from the germline V gene. The CDR3 contains 13 residues. V dropped 5 bases and J dropped 1; count of bases not matched to a gene: 0. The CDR3 loop reads CASRGQGNTEAFF. The CDR3 nucleotides are TGCGCCAGCAGGGGACAGGGGAACACTGAAGCTTTCTTT. Full variable domain (remainder filled in from reference TRBV5-1 and TRBJ1-1): KAGVTQTPRYLIKTRGQQVTLSCSPISGHRSVSWYQQTPGQGLQFLFEYFSETQRNKGNFPGRFSGRQFSNSRSEMNVSTLELGDSALYLCASRGQGNTEAFFGQGTRLTVV.

The sample holds a few counts of this clonotype. The chain joins TRBV4-1 to TRBJ2-5; 8 bases map to TRBD1. The CDR3 is 16 residues long. CDR1 and CDR2 from the germline V gene are MGHRA and YSYEKL. V lost 3 bases, J lost 2 bases, and 8 bases stayed unmatched. CDR3 sequence (DNA): TGCGCCAGCAGCCACTGGGGACAGGAGTCACAAGAGACCCAGTACTTC. Its translation: CASSHWGQESQETQYF.

This clonotype was recorded only once. CDR3 nucleotides: TGCAGTGCTCTGGACTTGGCCTCCTACAATGAGCAGTTCTTC. It codes for CSALDLASYNEQFF. The genes are TRBV20-1 and TRBJ2-1; a weak D match, TRBD2 (5 bases). Germline V gives CDR1 DFQATT, CDR2 SNEGSKA (reference sequence). With 5 bases removed from V and 0 bases from J, the gap between germline ends came to 11 bases. The CDR3 consists of 14 residues.

This rearrangement joins TRBV19 to TRBJ2-1; D is possibly TRBD1 (6 bases). V lost 5 bases and J 6 bases, leaving 14 bases between the germline ends. Germline V gives CDR1 LNHDA, CDR2 SQIVND (reference sequence). The CDR3 extends over 14 amino acids. DNA of the CDR3: TGTGCCAGTAGTCCCTTGGGCAGGGGCAATGAGCAGTTCTTC. This gives the protein CASSPLGRGNEQFF.

Only a few counts were recorded for this clonotype. The V and J genes are TRBV12-3 or TRBV12-4 and TRBJ2-7; TRBD2 matches at 11 bases. This CDR3 has 13 amino acids. V was clipped by 6 bases and J by 3 bases; unmatched bases: 1. CDR3 sequence (DNA): TGTGCCAGCAGGGGACTAGCGGACTACGAGCAGTACTTC. Protein sequence: CASRGLADYEQYF.

The rearrangement uses TRBV12-3 or TRBV12-4 and TRBJ2-2; D uncertain. The CDR3 runs 16 residues. V gave up 2 bases and J gave up 5 bases, with 15 bases separating them. In DNA, the CDR3 is TGTGCCAGCAGTTTATCCGGCGCCAGCCGGACCGGGGAGCTGTTTTTT. It encodes CASSLSGASRTGELFF.

This clonotype was seen once. The V gene is TRBV7-2, the J gene TRBJ2-1, with D maybe TRBD2 (5 bases). The CDR3 has 13 amino acids. V was pared by 2 bases and J by 10 bases, with 12 bases between. Germline CDR1 is SGHTA and CDR2 is FQGNSA. CDR3 loop: CASSLSSLEEQFF. The CDR3 bases are TGTGCCAGCAGCTTAAGCTCACTAGAAGAGCAGTTCTTC.

This clonotype was counted between two and nine times. The genes are TRBV7-9 and TRBJ2-3, with TRBD2 identical over 12 bases. The J segment lost 3 bases and the V segment lost 5 bases, leaving 6 bases of the junction unmatched. Germline CDR1 SEHNR, CDR2 FQNEAQ (reference sequence). The CDR3 length is 16 residues. CDR3 DNA: TGTGCCAGCAGCGCGACTAGCGGGAGCCTAACAGATACGCAGTATTTT. Amino acid sequence: CASSATSGSLTDTQYF.

This clonotype was observed at least ten times. V gene TRBV15 combines with J gene TRBJ1-6, with D perhaps matching TRBD1 (5 bases). Germline V lookup: CDR1 LNHNV, CDR2 YYDKDF (reference sequence). The CDR3 contains 16 residues. The V end was cut by 0 bases, the J end by 6 bases, with 12 bases between. The CDR3 reads CATSRESRAFNSPLHF. The CDR3 DNA is TGTGCCACCAGCAGAGAGTCCAGGGCCTTTAATTCACCCCTCCACTTT.

This clonotype was seen only a few times. V gene TRBV4-1 combines with J gene TRBJ2-1; 9 bases map to TRBD1. The ends lost 4 bases at V and 6 bases at J; junction bases unmatched: 7. The CDR3 sequence is 15 residues long. The germline gives CDR1 MGHRA, CDR2 YSYEKL. CDR3 DNA: TGCGCCAGCAGCCCGGGACAGGGAATCTTCAATGAGCAGTTCTTC. Translated: CASSPGQGIFNEQFF.